This T cell receptor beta chain was sequenced during a study of PD-1 blockade in mismatch repair-deficient tumors. Study summary: Enrolled about 2012-2016, patients had progressing, pretreated mismatch repair-deficient cancers of about a dozen types.

Findings and limits, study-wide: After pembrolizumab, tumor-resident clones rose rapidly, then generally contracted before radiologic responses.

Regarding this clone: Its antigen is still unknown.

Germline-derived CDR1 and CDR2 are SGHAT and FQDESV (reference sequence). The CDR3 has 16 amino acids. V dropped 5 bases and J dropped 4 bases, with 15 bases sitting between them. TCRdb's copy holds only in-frame clones and misses some; the assay was immunoSEQ multiplex PCR. This table holds approximately 37,000 clones, approximately 81% found once. The starting material was peripheral blood, obtained approximately 1.5 years after starting pembrolizumab. This TCR derives from an adult with mismatch repair-deficient cancer. The J gene is TRBJ2-6, the V gene TRBV11-1; maybe TRBD1 (5 bases). CDR3 residues: CASSILRQGGANVLTF. The CDR3 nucleotides read TGTGCCAGCAGCATTCTGCGTCAGGGCGGGGCCAACGTCCTGACTTTC.